This note documents a single T cell receptor (beta chain) sequence. Next came a second PCR, run for about 7 to 12 cycles, which used a sample-barcoded 5' primer along with a J-beta primer mix. Each CDR3 protein gets one entry after TCRdb re-called the 5' RACE reads with MiXCR. The sample has 450,000 to 600,000 distinct CDR3 sequences; around a quarter are singletons. This sample was included in a study of blood T cells in healthy people across ages. No fewer than 6.5 million PBMCs went into each sample. The CDR3 spans 14 residues. V was pared by 3 bases and J by 1 base, with 10 bases between. Germline-derived CDR1 and CDR2 are SGHRS and YFSETQ. These data also featured in a second study, about T cells of mothers and their children. That study adds: Each child contributed about 3 million TCR beta CDR3 reads, while each mother contributed over 10 million. When mothers and children were related, their normalized repertoire overlap, which was always slightly higher, did not differ significantly from that of unrelated pairs.

The receptor's source is a boy between 2 and 10 years old in good health. The sequenced material came from blood. This chain connects TRBV5-1 to TRBJ1-1, with TRBD1 as a possible D gene (6 bases). The CDR3 loop reads CASSWRGGNTEAFF. The CDR3 DNA sequence: TGCGCCAGCAGCTGGAGGGGGGGGAACACTGAAGCTTTCTTT.